This T cell receptor (beta chain) came from a study of Graves' ophthalmopathy and Graves' hyperthyroidism. Researchers took RNA transcripts and amplified TCR beta CDR3 regions from them. First-round RT-PCR employed HTBI primers, with a second-round multiplex PCR after it. TCRdb reanalysed the multiplex PCR reads using MiXCR and keeps one entry per CDR3 protein. This sample has approximately 380,000 distinct CDR3 sequences, with approximately 21% found just once. The receptor comes from a woman younger than 30 with stable Graves' hyperthyroidism. Specimen: peripheral blood.

CDR3 residues: CATSEGDRGGQPQHF. CDR3 in DNA: TGTGCCACCAGTGAGGGGGACAGGGGTGGTCAGCCCCAGCATTTT. J is TRBJ1-5 and V is TRBV24-1, with 10 nucleotides matching TRBD1. The CDR3 extends over 15 amino acids. The V segment lost 4 bases and the J segment 6 bases; nucleotides outside the gene matches: 5. Germline V gives CDR1 KGHDR, CDR2 SFDVKD.